This record covers a single T cell receptor (beta chain). Its antigen is not yet known. No per-base quality is available; no much larger clone lies one base away. The CDR3 regions of human TCRbeta chains were subjected to immunosequencing. The published analysis was carried out like this. Repertoire TCRs were checked for matches against a reference library of SARS-CoV-2-specific TCRs that had been generated using the MIRA antigen-specificity platform. Breadth was defined as the fraction of unique TCRs that were SARS-CoV-2-associated, and depth was defined as the fraction of total T cells that were SARS-CoV-2-associated. Each spike-specific TCR was assigned to its reactive spike region and to a CD4 or CD8 class using the MIRA data. Log10-transformed breadth and depth values were compared by one-way ANOVA with Sidak's multiple comparisons tests. The clones in this table, taken by TCRdb from immuneACCESS, are in-frame only. Not every clone is retained; where verified, under half of the shortfall comes from an unresolved V gene, and the cause of the rest is unknown. The V and J calls and clone size come from that table; D and trimming were worked out from the DNA. The sample records about 140,000 clones, roughly 90% of which are singletons. The top ten hold approximately 1.6% of the sample.

The time point label on this specimen signifies: about 28 days (+/-7) after the second vaccine dose. AZD1222 recipients whose second dose came at about 4 weeks and those whose second dose came at about 12 weeks were combined into one group, since spike-specific TCR depth and breadth did not differ between the two schedules. Vaccinee samples were obtained from the UK trials COV001 and COV002, which included a single-blind randomized controlled phase 2/3 trial of AZD1222 (ChAdOx1 nCoV-19) in healthy adults. For TCRbeta chain sequencing, PBMC samples were collected from trial participants at day 0 and at day 28 after the second dose. This entry is derived from a study of T cell responses to AZD1222 COVID-19 vaccine (dated by TCRdb to the early 2020s). The study in broad terms: A total of 233 trial participants underwent TCR sequencing, of whom 200 to 220 had received two doses of AZD1222 and about 26 had received two doses of the MenACWY control vaccine. Trial participants were enrolled by age into 18-55, 56-69 and 70-plus year subgroups, with approximately 150, 28 and 58 TCR-sequenced participants respectively. The paper as a whole reports these results and caveats: Participants were mostly white British, with more females than males. The authors suggested clonal diversity may have been underestimated. Because no samples from the day 14 peak response were available, repertoires could be characterized only after the peak T cell response. The 56-69-year group was small, and its depth increase did not reach significance, likely because of low power. After two AZD1222 doses, both the breadth and the depth of spike-specific TCRs were significantly higher than at day 0 and than in MenACWY recipients. Epitopes outside the regions mutated in the B.1.351 and B.1.1.7 variants were reportedly recognized by nearly half of the unique spike-specific TCRs. The vaccine-associated CD4 TCRs covered the entire spike protein, and the dominant responses fell in regions 160-218 and 743-854. Conclusions about previously exposed vaccinees are limited because only six or seven AZD1222 recipients were SARS-CoV-2 seropositive at baseline.

The CDR3 starts with the cysteine, ends with the phenylalanine, and has 14 residues. Only CDR3 DNA is held: 42 bases, read in frame from base 1. A distance of 16 bases separates the germline ends of V and J, which lose 8 bases and 5 bases respectively. The germline V gene sets CDR1 to MDHEN and CDR2 to SYDVKM. Rearrangement joined TRBV28 to TRBJ1-5; there is no confident call for the D gene. This specimen was peripheral blood, taken 28 days after the second AZD1222 dose. The sequence came from an adult who received the AZD1222 COVID-19 vaccine. The encoded CDR3 is CASDRSANHQPQHF. At the DNA level, the sequence is TGTGCCAGCGATCGGTCGGCAAACCATCAGCCCCAGCATTTT.